Listed below are T cell receptor beta chains from one sample, sequenced in a study of CD8 T cells in Susac syndrome. One entry per CDR3 protein results from TCRdb running MiXCR on the immunoSEQ multiplex PCR reads. The sample comprises 70,000 or so distinct CDR3 sequences, approximately 95% of which are singletons, and roughly 0.25% rests with the top ten. Sequencing was carried out using CD8+ T cells from PBMCs. These receptor sequences come from a human donor in good health. CDR3s include the opening cysteine and the closing phenylalanine or tryptophan. Each record gives: V gene, J gene, CDR3 protein.

TRBV6-6	TRBJ2-1	CASRPNYNEQFF
TRBV19	TRBJ1-2	CASTAGTGNGYGYTF
TRBV10-3	TRBJ2-7	CAISDAGPRQEQYF
TRBV29-1	TRBJ2-3	CSVALASTDTQYF
TRBV6-5	TRBJ2-5	CASSFSHYGAIQETQYF
TRBV30	TRBJ2-7	CAWGRPRSYEQYF
TRBV27	TRBJ1-5	CASSPQTVGLGNQPQHF
TRBV20-1	TRBJ1-2	CSARDSFDRIMGGYTF
TRBV27	TRBJ1-5	CASRGQGGQPQHF
TRBV27	TRBJ2-4	CASSPSRTKNIQYF
TRBV7-2	TRBJ2-3	CASSLKAATERTDTQYF
TRBV7-2	TRBJ2-2	CASSPGTISTGELFF
TRBV30	TRBJ2-1	CALTGSTYNEQFF
TRBV30	TRBJ1-4	CAWSPDSQNEKLFF
TRBV19	TRBJ2-1	CASSIDSSSYNEQFF
TRBV14	TRBJ2-1	CASSQSPYNEQFF